The present T cell receptor beta chain was sequenced within a study of cytomegalovirus exposure and HLA in healthy donors (dated by TCRdb to about 2017). For the study in its entirety: According to an earlier analysis of a few hundred of the donors, about 180 million T cells yielded 100 million or so unique TCR beta sequences and approximately 280 Gb of sequence data. Alongside the repertoire data, information on donor age, sex, ethnicity and CMV serostatus was compiled. The genetic ancestry cluster associated with self-reported Caucasian donors included roughly 84% of the roughly 400 genotyped donors. Among about 390 genotyped donors of the cohort, an average of roughly 240,000 unique TCR beta nucleotide sequences were sequenced per donor, around 20% of them non-productive. Class I and class II HLA loci were covered by the typing at four-digit resolution. Four to six DR-DQ haplotypes were handled as single units for association and clustering, since linkage in the cohort was strong. Genome-wide SNP genotypes for about 55% of the roughly 670 donors were used in a later genetic analysis, which treated that subset as a discovery cohort. The study profiled the T cell repertoires of about 720 subjects by immunosequencing and related them to cytomegalovirus serostatus. A later analysis re-analyzed previously published TCR beta repertoires from 550 to 700 donors and added high-resolution HLA genotyping to study TCR occurrence patterns. The study aimed to test whether signatures of past pathogen exposure could be identified by cataloging public T cell receptors. Every discovery cohort repertoire had been produced on one sequencing platform. High-throughput TCR immunosequencing, statistical association of individual TCRs with disease status, and machine learning were combined to predict cytomegalovirus infection status. Approximately 310 gigabases of sequencing data and 70 million to 100 million unique TCR sequences were included in an early release covering roughly 600 HLA-typed donors. To decide whether each TCR beta V gene segment behaved as functional or pseudogenic, an earlier analysis of some 600 of the donors relied on high-throughput TCR beta sequencing. Typing coverage differed by locus: A, B, C, DRB1 and DQB1 were typed in about 629-630 donors, DQA1 in around 500, DPA1 in 600 to 610, and DPB1 in roughly 470. A separate validation cohort of approximately 130 different subjects was used in addition to the 666-subject first cohort. The later analysis used no new phenotypic data to find candidate immune exposures, relying instead on TCR beta sequences and their occurrence across donors.

Comments on this clone: This receptor's antigen is unknown. Base qualities are not provided; no much larger clone lies one nucleotide away.

The library came from the immunoSEQ multiplex PCR assay. A mixture of 60 forward primers for TCR Vbeta segments and 13 reverse primers for TCR Jbeta segments was used in the multiplex PCR. The CDR3 region of rearranged TCR beta genes was amplified from genomic DNA by a multiplex PCR assay. The amplified TCR beta libraries were sequenced on the Illumina HiSeq System as 87-base-pair reads. Concerning the study's data processing: In a later analysis, some 80 million unique TCR beta chains were counted across the roughly 700 repertoires, and roughly 10 million of these chains were shared by at least two donors. Raw reads were error-corrected and collapsed into unique sequences with a nearest-neighbor algorithm that merged closely related sequences to remove PCR and sequencing errors. Alignment of CDR3 sequences to IMGT reference sequences was used to assign V, D and J gene segments. For a sequence to be retained, at least a six-nucleotide match to both a V gene segment and a J gene segment was required. A rearrangement was called productive if the CDR3 had no stop codons and remained in frame with V and J, and every other rearrangement was called non-productive. CDR3 was defined according to IMGT convention as the region running from the second conserved V-encoded cysteine to the conserved J-encoded phenylalanine. Sequences without an unambiguous match to a single V gene segment were excluded from the earlier analysis of about 640 of the donors. In an earlier analysis of around 600 of the donors, V segments were called functional above 56.7% productive rearrangements and were called segregating when the between-donor standard deviation exceeded 5%. A statistical classification framework was built to diagnose cytomegalovirus status from the catalog of TCR beta chain sequences. A later analysis assigned V and J genes by comparing TCR nucleotide sequences with IMGT/GENE-DB human TR gene sequences. Using the TCRdist pipeline, a later analysis assigned CDR3 sequences along with most-parsimonious VDJ recombination scenarios. In a later analysis, each TCR beta chain was defined by its CDR3 amino acid sequence together with its V-gene family, and reads without a unique V-gene family were excluded. In a later analysis, fewer than 650 highly shared, low-generation-probability nucleotide sequences were removed to address suspected cross-contamination and a sequencing artifact. A later analysis calculated a clonal expansion index for each public chain from normalized within-repertoire ranks of inferred template counts. A later analysis computed generation probabilities with a VDJ recombination model fitted to out-of-frame rearrangements, and checked the results against IGoR. Hypergeometric tests were used in a later analysis to score TCR-TCR, TCR-HLA and TCR-CMV co-occurrence, with a repertoire-size bias correction applied to the TCR pairs. False discovery rates were estimated in a later analysis by permuting HLA or CMV assignments 20 times. A later analysis grouped co-occurring TCRs with DBSCAN, adding TCRdist sequence similarity when clustering within HLA-allele-positive subsets. Co-occurrence clustering excluded repertoires with fewer than 30,000 or more than 120,000 public chains, plus five with anomalous nucleotide sharing. TCRdb stores this immuneACCESS table with in-frame sequences only. Part of the clones is absent; in the studies checked, under half of the shortfall reflects unresolved V genes, and no reason is known for the rest. D and trimming come from the DNA, and the V and J calls and clone size come from that table. The sample data list under 200,000 clones, and approximately 86% of these were observed just once. The ten largest account for around 0.31% of the sample.

CDR1 LNHDA and CDR2 SQIVND were looked up in the germline V gene (reference sequence). At the junction V is shortened by 5 bases and J by 5 bases; bases outside the gene matches: 6. From cysteine to phenylalanine, the CDR3 is 14 amino acids long. Only CDR3 DNA remains: 42 bases, in frame from the first base. The cohort was made up of 500 to 850 healthy bone marrow donors. Cohort members were all nominally healthy when sampled, although unrecorded immune exposures were likely present. The donor tested CMV seronegative and was one of the 352 seronegative cohort members. Each donor provided a peripheral blood sample, and peripheral blood mononuclear cells were used for TCR beta sequencing. Genomic DNA was extracted from the blood cell samples with the Qiagen DNeasy Blood Extraction Kit. On the study overall, not on this receptor specifically: A further reported finding was that TCR beta sequences accurately predicted the HLA-A and HLA-B alleles for most subjects in the first cohort. In a later analysis, HLA-associated TCR beta chains were found to be more clonally expanded and to have lower generation probabilities than equally common non-associated chains. A later analysis found that TCR association rates varied across HLA loci, with DRB1 alleles showing the most associated TCRs and HLA-C alleles the fewest. Cytomegalovirus status was reported to be diagnosed by the classifier with high specificity and sensitivity in both the original and validation cohorts. Approximately 18 rarely observed V segments, including chromosome 9 orphons, were excluded from the earlier analysis of almost 600 of the donors because counts were too low. Assigning TCR associations to individual alleles was difficult when HLA alleles, especially DR and DQ, strongly co-occurred. In vitro tests confirmed that a few of the cytomegalovirus-associated TCR beta chains recognize cytomegalovirus antigens. In an earlier analysis of some 540 of the donors, most TCR beta V segments appeared in productive rearrangements about 87% or about 30% of the time, broadly matching IMGT annotations. At a false discovery rate of 0.05, a later analysis linked about 17,000 TCR beta sequences to specific HLA alleles. In this cohort, only TCR beta chains were sequenced, and detectable features were limited by the absence of alpha or paired-chain data. V-gene and J-gene trimming of TCR beta chains was associated with a missense DCLRE1C variant in a later genetic analysis, and the association was replicated in an independent cohort. Some IMGT-functional V segments, including TRBV6-2 and TRBV6-3, could not be distinguished by the 87-base-pair reads and were therefore excluded. The only immune exposure information available for the cohort was CMV serostatus. A group of highly shared sequence variants was considered likely to be a technical artifact of the sequencing pipeline. Linkage disequilibrium might explain the correlated functional status among segregating V segments, but an unknown experimental factor could not be ruled out. According to the authors, the approach could potentially be generalized to other disease states and immunological phenotypes. Roughly uniform sequencing depth across donors was assumed in presence/absence analyses, although this assumption may not hold. The study listed 150 to 200 TCR beta chains as associated with cytomegalovirus. Across donors, most TCR sequences were observed very rarely, whereas some public TCRs were present in many individuals. According to a later analysis, most CMV-associated TCR beta chains appeared to be HLA-restricted, and the HLA associations seemed to be driven largely by CMV exposure. According to a later analysis, parvovirus B19, influenza, CMV and Epstein-Barr virus appeared linked to several top co-occurrence clusters. Compared with the approximately 700-donor mean, donors in an Asian-associated ancestry cluster had fewer N-insertions in productive TCRs, according to a later genetic analysis. HLA typing was unavailable for some donors at each locus, so association tests used only the typed subset.

This clonotype originated in a woman in her twenties or thirties in good health and CMV-seronegative. The chain joins TRBV19 to TRBJ2-5; 9 middle bases align to TRBD2. The sample taken for sequencing was PBMCs. CDR3 loop: CASSGGRAGETQYF. The nucleotide sequence reads as follows: TGTGCCAGTAGTGGCGGGAGGGCCGGGGAGACCCAGTACTTC.